The 14 T cell receptor beta chains in this list originate from one sample, sequenced in a study of naive and memory T cell subsets. Two oligonucleotides, mixed equimolar, formed the beta constant-region primer covering TRBC1 and TRBC2. TCRdb re-analysed the UMI-ligation and nested PCR reads in MiXCR, keeping a single row per CDR3 protein. The sample shows around 160,000 distinct CDR3 sequences, more than 15% of them seen only once. The sequenced sample consisted of naive CD4+ T cells from blood. Source of these receptors: a human donor in good health.

This clonotype was seen only a few times. The rearrangement uses TRBV6-5 and TRBJ1-1; a weak D match, TRBD1 (6 bases). The CDR3 consists of 16 residues. The ends were cut back, 5 bases at V and 4 bases at J, with 20 bases in the middle. In germline, CDR1 is MNHEY, CDR2 SVGAGI. CDR3 sequence: CASSLFTGSMGTEAFF. Here the CDR3 DNA reads TGTGCCAGCAGTCTGTTCACAGGGTCCATGGGCACTGAAGCTTTCTTT.

V is TRBV6-5 and J is TRBJ2-7, with 7 bases lining up with TRBD1. The CDR3 totals 15 residues. Germline V gene sequence: CDR1 MNHEY, CDR2 SVGAGI. V lost 6 bases, J lost 0 bases, and 8 bases stayed unmatched. The CDR3 region has the DNA TGTGCCAGCAGGTCAAACAGGGGAAGCTCCTACGAGCAGTACTTC. Its translation: CASRSNRGSSYEQYF.

Here the CDR3 reads CASSLVGLAGETQYF. The DNA of the CDR3 is TGCGCCAGCAGCTTGGTGGGACTAGCGGGAGAGACCCAGTACTTC. This chain uses TRBV5-1 with TRBJ2-5; TRBD2 matches 12 bases. The CDR3 length is 15 residues. The junction had 1 base not matched to a gene; V was cut back by 0 bases and J by 4 bases. The V gene's germline CDR1 is SGHRS and CDR2 YFSETQ.

V and J are TRBV6-5 and TRBJ1-2, with D perhaps matching TRBD1 (5 bases). V gave up 3 bases and J gave up 8 bases, with 16 bases separating them. The CDR3 loop spans 14 amino acids. From germline, CDR1 is MNHEY and CDR2 SVGAGI. The CDR3 spells CASSYAGTLRGYTF. CDR3 sequence (DNA): TGTGCCAGCAGTTATGCCGGGACCTTAAGAGGCTACACCTTC.

This clonotype was counted between two and nine times. This chain links TRBV5-4 with TRBJ1-1, with unresolved D. Per germline, CDR1 SGHNT and CDR2 YYREEE (reference sequence). Between the trimmed V and J ends, which lost 2 bases and 4 bases, there was a span of 9 bases. CDR3 length: 13 residues. This CDR3 is CASSFPPLTEAFF. CDR3 nucleotides: TGTGCCAGCAGCTTCCCCCCGCTCACTGAAGCTTTCTTT. The whole variable domain, filled in from reference TRBV5-4 and TRBJ1-1, reads ETGVTQSPTHLIKTRGQQVTLRCSSQSGHNTVSWYQQALGQGPQFIFQYYREEENGRGNFPPRFSGLQFPNYSSELNVNALELDDSALYLCASSFPPLTEAFFGQGTRLTVV.

This chain uses TRBV6-1 with TRBJ2-1; D may match TRBD1 or TRBD2 (5 bases each). Germline CDR1 MNHNS, CDR2 SASEGT. Trimming left V 6 bases short and J 10 bases short, with 19 bases between. The CDR3 is 14 amino acids. This chain's CDR3 is CASRPGAPFREQFF. The CDR3 nucleotides are TGTGCCAGCAGGCCCGGGGCCCCGTTTCGAGAGCAGTTCTTC.

This clonotype was observed a handful of times. The chain couples TRBV28 to TRBJ1-5, with TRBD1 as a possible D gene (5 bases). The germline V gene has CDR1 MDHEN and CDR2 SYDVKM. This CDR3 contains 14 residues. With 4 bases removed from V and 1 base from J, the gap between germline ends came to 8 bases. The CDR3 DNA is TGTGCCAGCAGTTCGGGGCAGAGCAATCAGCCCCAGCATTTT. Translation: CASSSGQSNQPQHF.

This clonotype was counted only a few times. This chain links TRBV10-3 with TRBJ2-7; TRBD1 matches at 10 bases. Unmatched junction bases numbered 8, after V lost 6 bases and J lost 6 bases. This CDR3 has 14 amino acids. The germline V gene encodes CDR1 ENHRY and CDR2 SYGVKD. This chain's CDR3 is CAIRSGTGVPEQYF. The CDR3 coding sequence is TGTGCCATCAGATCCGGGACAGGGGTGCCCGAGCAGTACTTC.

The V call is TRBV7-9, the J call TRBJ2-7, with D perhaps TRBD2 (6 bases). Germline V gene data show CDR1 as SEHNR and CDR2 as FQNEAQ (reference sequence). Trimming cost V 5 bases and J 3 bases, with 14 bases left between them. The CDR3 extends over 14 amino acids. The CDR3 spells CASSLLAIDYEQYF. The CDR3, as DNA: TGTGCCAGCAGCCTTCTAGCGATAGACTACGAGCAGTACTTC.

This chain joins TRBV7-8 and TRBJ2-3, with D uncertain. Germline V CDR1 and CDR2: SGHVS, FQNEAQ. V was shortened by 5 bases and J by 7 bases, with 13 bases between the two germline ends. The CDR3 length is 13 residues. This CDR3 is CASSTRTQNTQYF. The CDR3 DNA follows: TGTGCCAGCAGCACCCGGACCCAGAATACGCAGTATTTT. The full variable domain, with the rest looked up from reference TRBV7-8 and TRBJ2-3, is GAGVSQSPRYKVAKRGQDVALRCDPISGHVSLFWYQQALGQGPEFLTYFQNEAQLDKSGLPSDRFFAERPEGSVSTLKIQRTQQEDSAVYLCASSTRTQNTQYFGPGTRLTVL.

The chain links TRBV5-1 to TRBJ2-1; 8 nucleotides match TRBD1. CDR3 size: 15 residues. CDR1 is SGHRS and CDR2 is YFSETQ in the germline V gene. The V segment lost 1 base and the J segment 8 bases; nucleotides outside the gene matches: 8. Here the CDR3 DNA reads TGCGCCAGCAGCTTGCTGCCAGGGGGCCTAGATGAGCAGTTCTTC. As protein: CASSLLPGGLDEQFF. The full variable domain, rest sourced from reference TRBV5-1 and TRBJ2-1, is KAGVTQTPRYLIKTRGQQVTLSCSPISGHRSVSWYQQTPGQGLQFLFEYFSETQRNKGNFPGRFSGRQFSNSRSEMNVSTLELGDSALYLCASSLLPGGLDEQFFGPGTRLTVL.

The rearrangement joins TRBV28 to TRBJ2-1; TRBD1 aligns across 7 bases. There are 14 residues in the CDR3. With V trimmed by 5 bases and J by 7 bases, 8 bases remained unmatched. Germline V gives CDR1 MDHEN, CDR2 SYDVKM. The CDR3 bases are TGTGCCAGCAGTCCTGGGACAGTGGGTAATGAGCAGTTCTTC. Its protein product is CASSPGTVGNEQFF.

This clonotype has just a few counts. The genes are TRBV28 and TRBJ1-3; the D is unclear. Trimming stripped 2 bases from V and 1 base from J, with 12 bases between. This CDR3 contains 16 residues. Germline V gene data show CDR1 as MDHEN and CDR2 as SYDVKM. The CDR3 DNA reads TGTGCCAGCAGTTTAGGACTTAGGGCTTCTGGAAACACCATATATTTT. As protein: CASSLGLRASGNTIYF.

V and J are TRBV12-3 or TRBV12-4 and TRBJ2-7; D ambiguous. The V end was cut by 4 bases, the J end by 3 bases, with 16 bases between. The CDR3 loop spans 15 amino acids. CDR3 DNA: TGTGCCAGCAGTTCCCGTGGGGTAAATCACTACGAGCAGTACTTC. This gives the protein CASSSRGVNHYEQYF.